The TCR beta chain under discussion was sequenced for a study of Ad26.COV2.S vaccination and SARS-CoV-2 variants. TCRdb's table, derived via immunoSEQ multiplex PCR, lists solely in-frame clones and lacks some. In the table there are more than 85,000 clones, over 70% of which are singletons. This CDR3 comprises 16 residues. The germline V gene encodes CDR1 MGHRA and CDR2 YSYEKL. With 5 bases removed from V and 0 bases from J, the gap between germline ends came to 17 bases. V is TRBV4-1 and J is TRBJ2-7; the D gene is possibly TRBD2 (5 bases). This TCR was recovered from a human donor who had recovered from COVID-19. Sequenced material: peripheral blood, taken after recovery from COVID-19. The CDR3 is CASSEVRVGGSYEQYF. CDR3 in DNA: TGCGCCAGCAGCGAGGTACGGGTCGGAGGCTCCTACGAGCAGTACTTC.